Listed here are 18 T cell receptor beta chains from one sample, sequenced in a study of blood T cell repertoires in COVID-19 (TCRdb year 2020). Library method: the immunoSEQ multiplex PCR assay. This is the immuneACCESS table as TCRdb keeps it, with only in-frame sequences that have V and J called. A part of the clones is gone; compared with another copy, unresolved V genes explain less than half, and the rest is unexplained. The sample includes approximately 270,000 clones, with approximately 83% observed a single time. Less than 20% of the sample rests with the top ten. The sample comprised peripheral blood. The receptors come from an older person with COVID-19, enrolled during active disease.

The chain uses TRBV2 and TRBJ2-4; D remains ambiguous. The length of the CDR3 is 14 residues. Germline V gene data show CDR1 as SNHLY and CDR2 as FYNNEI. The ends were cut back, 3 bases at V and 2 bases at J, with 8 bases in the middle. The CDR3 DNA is TGTGCCAGCAGTGACAGGTACACCAAAAACATTCAGTACTTC. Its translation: CASSDRYTKNIQYF. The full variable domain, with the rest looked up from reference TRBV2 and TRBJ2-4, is EPEVTQTPSHQVTQMGQEVILRCVPISNHLYFYWYRQILGQKVEFLVSFYNNEISEKSEIFDDQFSVERPDGSNFTLKIRSTKLEDSAMYFCASSDRYTKNIQYFGAGTRLSVL.

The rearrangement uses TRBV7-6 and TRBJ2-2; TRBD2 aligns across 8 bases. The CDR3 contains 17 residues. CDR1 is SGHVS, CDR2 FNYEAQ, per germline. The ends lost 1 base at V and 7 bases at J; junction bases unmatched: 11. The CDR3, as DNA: TGTGCCAGCAGCTTAGGCGGTAGCGGGAATGTAGTCGGGGAGCTGTTTTTT. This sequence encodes CASSLGGSGNVVGELFF. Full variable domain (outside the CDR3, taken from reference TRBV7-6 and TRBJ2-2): GAGVSQSPRYKVTKRGQDVALRCDPISGHVSLYWYRQALGQGPEFLTYFNYEAQQDKSGLPNDRFSAERPEGSISTLTIQRTEQRDSAMYRCASSLGGSGNVVGELFFGEGSRLTVL.

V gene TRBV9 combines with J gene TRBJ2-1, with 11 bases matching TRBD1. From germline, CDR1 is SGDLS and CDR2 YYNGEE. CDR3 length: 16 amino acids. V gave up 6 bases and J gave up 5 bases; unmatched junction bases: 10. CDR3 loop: CASTSSGTGGDNEQFF. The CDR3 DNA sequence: TGTGCCAGCACCTCATCCGGGACAGGGGGGGACAATGAGCAGTTCTTC.

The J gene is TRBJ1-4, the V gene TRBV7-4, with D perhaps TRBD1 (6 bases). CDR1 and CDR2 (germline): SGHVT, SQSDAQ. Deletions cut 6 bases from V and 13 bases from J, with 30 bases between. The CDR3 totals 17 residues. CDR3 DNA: TGTGCCAGCAGGGAAGGGGCCTGGGACACCGCTAATGGGGTACTGTTTTTT. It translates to CASREGAWDTANGVLFF.

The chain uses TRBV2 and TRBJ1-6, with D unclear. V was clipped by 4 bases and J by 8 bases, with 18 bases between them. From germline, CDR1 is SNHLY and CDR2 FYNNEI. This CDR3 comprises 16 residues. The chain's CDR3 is CASSVFGGSGYSPLHF. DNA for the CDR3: TGTGCCAGCAGTGTCTTTGGCGGGAGCGGGTATTCACCCCTCCACTTT.

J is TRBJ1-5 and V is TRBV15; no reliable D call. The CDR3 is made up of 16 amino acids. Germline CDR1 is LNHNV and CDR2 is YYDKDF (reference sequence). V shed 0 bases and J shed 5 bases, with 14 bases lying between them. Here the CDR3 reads CATSRDRGGLDQPQHF. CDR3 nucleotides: TGTGCCACCAGCAGAGATCGTGGAGGGTTGGATCAGCCCCAGCATTTT. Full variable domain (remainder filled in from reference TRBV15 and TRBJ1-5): DAMVIQNPRYQVTQFGKPVTLSCSQTLNHNVMYWYQQKSSQAPKLLFHYYDKDFNNEADTPDNFQSRRPNTSFCFLDIRSPGLGDTAMYLCATSRDRGGLDQPQHFGDGTRLSIL.

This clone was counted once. CDR3 sequence: CASSQGAGAEKLFF. CDR3 sequence (DNA): TGCGCCAGCAGTCAGGGGGCGGGTGCGGAAAAACTGTTTTTT. This chain joins TRBV5-1 and TRBJ1-4; TRBD1 matches at 8 bases. CDR3 length equals 14 residues. V lost 5 bases to trimming and J lost 8 bases; unmatched junction nucleotides: 8. Looked up from germline, CDR1 is SGHRS and CDR2 is YFSETQ.

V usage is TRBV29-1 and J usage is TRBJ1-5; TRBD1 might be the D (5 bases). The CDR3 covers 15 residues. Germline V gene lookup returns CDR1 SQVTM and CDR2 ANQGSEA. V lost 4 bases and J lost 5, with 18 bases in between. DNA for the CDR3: TGCAGCGTTGCCGACAGTTTGGATAGAGATCAGCCCCAGCATTTT. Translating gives CSVADSLDRDQPQHF.

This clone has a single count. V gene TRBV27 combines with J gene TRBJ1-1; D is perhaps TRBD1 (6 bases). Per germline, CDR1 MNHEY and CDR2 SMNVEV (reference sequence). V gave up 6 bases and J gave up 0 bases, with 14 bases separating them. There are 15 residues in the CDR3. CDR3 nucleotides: TGTGCCAGCAGGACACGGGGGGGCCTGAACACTGAAGCTTTCTTT. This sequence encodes CASRTRGGLNTEAFF.

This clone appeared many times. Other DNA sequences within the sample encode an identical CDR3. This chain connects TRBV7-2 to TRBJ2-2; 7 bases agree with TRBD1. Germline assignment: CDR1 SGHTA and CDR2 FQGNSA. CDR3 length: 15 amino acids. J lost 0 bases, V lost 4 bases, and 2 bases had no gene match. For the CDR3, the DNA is TGTGCCAGCAGCTCAGGGACAGCGAACACCGGGGAGCTGTTTTTT. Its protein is CASSSGTANTGELFF.

CDR3 region: CASSQARGGRAVYIQYF. The CDR3 nucleotides are TGTGCCAGCAGCCAGGCGAGAGGCGGGAGGGCCGTGTACATTCAGTACTTC. V is TRBV4-2 and J is TRBJ2-4, with 9 bases identical to TRBD2. The trim removed 3 bases at V and 8 bases at J, leaving 14 bases unmatched. CDR1 is LGHNA, CDR2 YNFKEQ, per germline. The CDR3 is 17 residues long.

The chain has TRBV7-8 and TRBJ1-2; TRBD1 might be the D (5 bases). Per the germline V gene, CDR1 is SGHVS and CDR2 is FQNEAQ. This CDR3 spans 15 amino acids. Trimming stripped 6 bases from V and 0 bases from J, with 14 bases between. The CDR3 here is CASRPDSLTNYGYTF. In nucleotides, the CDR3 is TGTGCCAGCAGACCCGACAGCCTCACTAACTATGGCTACACCTTC.

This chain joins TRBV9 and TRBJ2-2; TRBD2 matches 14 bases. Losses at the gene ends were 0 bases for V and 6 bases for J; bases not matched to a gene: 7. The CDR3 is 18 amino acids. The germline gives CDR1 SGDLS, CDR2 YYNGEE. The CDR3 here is CASSVEGTSGREAGELFF. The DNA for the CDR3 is TGTGCCAGCAGCGTAGAGGGGACTAGCGGGAGAGAGGCCGGGGAGCTGTTTTTT. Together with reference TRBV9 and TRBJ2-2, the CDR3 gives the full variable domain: DSGVTQTPKHLITATGQRVTLRCSPRSGDLSVYWYQQSLDQGLQFLIQYYNGEERAKGNILERFSAQQFPDLHSELNLSSLELGDSALYFCASSVEGTSGREAGELFFGEGSRLTVL.

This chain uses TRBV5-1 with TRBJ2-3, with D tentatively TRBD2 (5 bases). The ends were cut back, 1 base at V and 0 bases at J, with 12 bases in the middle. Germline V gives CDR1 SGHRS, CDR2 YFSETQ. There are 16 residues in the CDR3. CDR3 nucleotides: TGCGCCAGCAGCTTGAAGCGGTCTCATAGCACAGATACGCAGTATTTT. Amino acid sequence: CASSLKRSHSTDTQYF.

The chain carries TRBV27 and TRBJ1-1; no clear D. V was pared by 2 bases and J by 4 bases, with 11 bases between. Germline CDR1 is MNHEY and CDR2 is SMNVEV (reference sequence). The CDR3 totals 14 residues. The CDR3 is CASSLGGLSTEAFF. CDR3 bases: TGTGCCAGCAGTTTAGGAGGGCTGAGCACTGAAGCTTTCTTT.

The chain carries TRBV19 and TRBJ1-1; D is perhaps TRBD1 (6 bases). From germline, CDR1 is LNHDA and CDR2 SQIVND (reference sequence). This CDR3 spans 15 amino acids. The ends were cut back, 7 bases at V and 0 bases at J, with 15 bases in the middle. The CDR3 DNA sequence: TGTGCCAGTATCGGACAGTTATCCATGAACACTGAAGCTTTCTTT. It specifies CASIGQLSMNTEAFF.

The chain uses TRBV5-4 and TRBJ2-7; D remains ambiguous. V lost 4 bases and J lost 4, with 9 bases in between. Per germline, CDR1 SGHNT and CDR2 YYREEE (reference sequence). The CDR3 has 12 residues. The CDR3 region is CASSRDAYEQYF. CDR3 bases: TGTGCCAGCAGCCGAGATGCTTACGAGCAGTACTTC.

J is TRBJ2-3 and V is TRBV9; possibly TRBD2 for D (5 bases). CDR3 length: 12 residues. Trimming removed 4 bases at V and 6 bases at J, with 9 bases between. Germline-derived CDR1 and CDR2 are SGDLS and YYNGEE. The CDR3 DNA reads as TGTGCCAGCAGCACTAGAGGGGATACGCAGTATTTT. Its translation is CASSTRGDTQYF.